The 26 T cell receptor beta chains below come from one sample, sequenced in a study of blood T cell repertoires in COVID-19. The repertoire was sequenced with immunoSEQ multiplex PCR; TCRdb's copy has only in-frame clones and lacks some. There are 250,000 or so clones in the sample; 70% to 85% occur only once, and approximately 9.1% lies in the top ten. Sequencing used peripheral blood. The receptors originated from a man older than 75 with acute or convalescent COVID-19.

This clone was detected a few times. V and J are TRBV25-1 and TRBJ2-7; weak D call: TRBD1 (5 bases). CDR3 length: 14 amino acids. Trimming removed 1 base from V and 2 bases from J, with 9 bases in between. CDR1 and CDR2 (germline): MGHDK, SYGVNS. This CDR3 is CASSESGQTYEQYF. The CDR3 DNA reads TGTGCCAGCAGTGAATCAGGGCAAACCTACGAGCAGTACTTC.

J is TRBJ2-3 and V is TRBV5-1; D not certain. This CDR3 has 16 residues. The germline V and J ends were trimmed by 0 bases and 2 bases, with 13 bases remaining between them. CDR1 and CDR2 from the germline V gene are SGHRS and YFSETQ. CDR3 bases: TGCGCCAGCAGCTTGGCCACGAGGAGTTCCACAGATACGCAGTATTTT. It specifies CASSLATRSSTDTQYF.

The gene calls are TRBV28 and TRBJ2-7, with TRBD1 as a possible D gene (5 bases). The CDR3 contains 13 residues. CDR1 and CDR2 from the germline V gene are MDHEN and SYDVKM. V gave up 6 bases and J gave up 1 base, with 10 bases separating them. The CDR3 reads CASRLDSSYEQYF. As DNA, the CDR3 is TGTGCCAGCAGACTTGACAGTTCCTACGAGCAGTACTTC.

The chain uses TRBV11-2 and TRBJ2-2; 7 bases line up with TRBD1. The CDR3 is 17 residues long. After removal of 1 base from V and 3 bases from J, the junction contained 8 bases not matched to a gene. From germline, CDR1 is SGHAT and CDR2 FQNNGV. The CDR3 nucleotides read TGTGCCAGCAGCTTAGCCCCACTTACAGGGGACACCGGGGAGCTGTTTTTT. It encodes CASSLAPLTGDTGELFF.

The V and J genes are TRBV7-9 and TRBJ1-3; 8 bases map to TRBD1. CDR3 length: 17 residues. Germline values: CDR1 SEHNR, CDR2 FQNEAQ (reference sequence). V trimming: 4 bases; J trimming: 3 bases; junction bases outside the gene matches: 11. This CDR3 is CASSSPDREGLGNTIYF. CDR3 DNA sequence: TGTGCCAGCAGCTCTCCGGACAGGGAAGGCCTTGGAAACACCATATATTTT.

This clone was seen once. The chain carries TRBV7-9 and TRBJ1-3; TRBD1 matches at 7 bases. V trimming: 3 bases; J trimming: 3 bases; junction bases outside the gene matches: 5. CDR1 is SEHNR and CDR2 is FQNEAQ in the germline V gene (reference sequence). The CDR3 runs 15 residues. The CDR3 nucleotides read TGTGCCAGCAGCTTCGGCAGGGGGTTTGGAAACACCATATATTTT. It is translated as CASSFGRGFGNTIYF.

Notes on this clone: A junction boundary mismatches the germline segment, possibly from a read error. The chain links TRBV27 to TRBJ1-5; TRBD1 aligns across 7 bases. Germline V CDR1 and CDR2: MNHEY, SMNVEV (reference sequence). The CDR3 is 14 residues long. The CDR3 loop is CASSVSGGGQPQHF. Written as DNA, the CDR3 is TGTGCCAGCAGTGTATCAGGGGGAGGGCAGCCCCAGCATTTT.

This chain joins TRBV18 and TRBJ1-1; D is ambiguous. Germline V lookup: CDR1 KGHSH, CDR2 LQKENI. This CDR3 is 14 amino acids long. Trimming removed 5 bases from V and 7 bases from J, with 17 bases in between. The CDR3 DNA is TGTGCCAGCTCATATATGGACCGCGGGTATGAAGCTTTCTTT. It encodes CASSYMDRGYEAFF.

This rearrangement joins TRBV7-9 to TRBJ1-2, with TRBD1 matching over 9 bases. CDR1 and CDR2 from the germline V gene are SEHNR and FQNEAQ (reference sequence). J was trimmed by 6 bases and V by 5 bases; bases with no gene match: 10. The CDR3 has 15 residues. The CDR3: CASSRLGTGTDGYTF. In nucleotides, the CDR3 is TGTGCCAGCAGCCGACTAGGGACAGGGACAGATGGCTACACCTTC.

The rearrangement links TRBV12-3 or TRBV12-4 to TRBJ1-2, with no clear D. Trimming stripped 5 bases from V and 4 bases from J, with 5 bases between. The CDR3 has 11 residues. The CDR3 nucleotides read TGTGCCAGCAGTCGGGTCTATGGCTACACCTTC. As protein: CASSRVYGYTF.

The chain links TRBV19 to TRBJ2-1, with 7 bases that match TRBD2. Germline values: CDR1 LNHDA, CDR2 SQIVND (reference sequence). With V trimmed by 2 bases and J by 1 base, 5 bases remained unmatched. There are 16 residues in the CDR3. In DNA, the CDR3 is TGTGCCAGTAGTATAAGCGGGGTTGAATCCTACAATGAGCAGTTCTTC. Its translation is CASSISGVESYNEQFF.

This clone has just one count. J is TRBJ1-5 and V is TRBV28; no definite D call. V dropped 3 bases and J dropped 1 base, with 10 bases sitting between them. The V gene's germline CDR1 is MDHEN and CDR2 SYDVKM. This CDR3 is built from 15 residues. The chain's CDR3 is CASSFGSVSNQPQHF. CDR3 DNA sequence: TGTGCCAGCAGTTTTGGGAGCGTCAGCAATCAGCCCCAGCATTTT.

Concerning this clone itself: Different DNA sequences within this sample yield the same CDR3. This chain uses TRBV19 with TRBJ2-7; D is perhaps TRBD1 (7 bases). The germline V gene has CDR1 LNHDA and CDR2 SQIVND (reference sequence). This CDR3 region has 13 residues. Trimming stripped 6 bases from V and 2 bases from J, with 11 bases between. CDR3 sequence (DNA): TGTGCCAGTAGCCCAGGGGGGCCCTACGAGCAGTACTTC. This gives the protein CASSPGGPYEQYF.

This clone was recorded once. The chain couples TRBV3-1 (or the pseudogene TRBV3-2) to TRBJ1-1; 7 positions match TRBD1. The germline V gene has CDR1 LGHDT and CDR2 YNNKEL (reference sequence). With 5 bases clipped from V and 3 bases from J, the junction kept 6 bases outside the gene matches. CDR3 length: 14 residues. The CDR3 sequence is CASSSLTGYTEAFF. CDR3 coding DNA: TGTGCCAGCAGCTCCTTGACAGGGTACACTGAAGCTTTCTTT.

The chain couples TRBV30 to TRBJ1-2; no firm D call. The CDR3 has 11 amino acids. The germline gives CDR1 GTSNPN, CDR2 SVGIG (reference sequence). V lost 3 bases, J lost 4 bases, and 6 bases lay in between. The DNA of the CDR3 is TGTGCCTGGAGCCCTCTCTATGGCTACACCTTC. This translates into CAWSPLYGYTF.

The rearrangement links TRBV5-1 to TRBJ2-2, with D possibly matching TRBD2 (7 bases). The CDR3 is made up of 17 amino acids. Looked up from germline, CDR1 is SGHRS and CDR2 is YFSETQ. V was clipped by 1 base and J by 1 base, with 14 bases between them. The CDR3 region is CASSLQGSGVNTGELFF. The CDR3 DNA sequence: TGCGCCAGCAGCTTGCAGGGGAGCGGGGTGAACACCGGGGAGCTGTTTTTT.

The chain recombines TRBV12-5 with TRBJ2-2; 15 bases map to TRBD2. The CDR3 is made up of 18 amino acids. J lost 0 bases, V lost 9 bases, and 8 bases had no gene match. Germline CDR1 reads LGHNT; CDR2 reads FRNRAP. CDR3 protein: CARVTGLAGGPNTGELFF. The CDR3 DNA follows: TGTGCTAGGGTGACGGGACTAGCGGGAGGCCCGAACACCGGGGAGCTGTTTTTT.

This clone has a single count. The CDR3 DNA is TGTGCCAGCAGCCACTATAATAGTCCGAACACTGAAGCTTTCTTT. It is translated as CASSHYNSPNTEAFF. V is TRBV11-2 and J is TRBJ1-1; D remains ambiguous. V was shortened by 5 bases and J by 1 base, with 14 bases between the two germline ends. Per germline, CDR1 SGHAT and CDR2 FQNNGV. The CDR3 length is 15 residues.

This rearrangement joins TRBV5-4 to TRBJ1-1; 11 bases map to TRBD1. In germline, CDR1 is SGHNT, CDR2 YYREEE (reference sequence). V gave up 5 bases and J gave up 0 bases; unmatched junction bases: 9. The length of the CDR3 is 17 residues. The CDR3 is CASSPGTGGFLNTEAFF. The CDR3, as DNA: TGTGCCAGCAGTCCCGGGACAGGGGGATTTTTGAACACTGAAGCTTTCTTT.

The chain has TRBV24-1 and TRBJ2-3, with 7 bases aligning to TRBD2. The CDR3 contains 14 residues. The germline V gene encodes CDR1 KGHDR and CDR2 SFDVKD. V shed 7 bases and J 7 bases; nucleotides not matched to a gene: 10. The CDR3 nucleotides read TGTGCCACCAGCCCCCGGGACTATGACTATACGCAGTATTTT. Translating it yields CATSPRDYDYTQYF.

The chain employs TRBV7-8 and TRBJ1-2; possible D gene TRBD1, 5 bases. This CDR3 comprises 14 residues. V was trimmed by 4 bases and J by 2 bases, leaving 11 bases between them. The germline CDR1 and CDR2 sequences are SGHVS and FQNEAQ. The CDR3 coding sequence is TGTGCCAGCAGCTCGACAGTGGGAAACTATGGCTACACCTTC. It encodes CASSSTVGNYGYTF.

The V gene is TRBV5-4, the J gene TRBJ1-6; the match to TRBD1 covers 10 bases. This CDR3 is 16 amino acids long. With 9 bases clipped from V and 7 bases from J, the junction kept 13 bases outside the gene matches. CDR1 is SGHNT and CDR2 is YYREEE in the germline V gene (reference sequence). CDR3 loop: CAIQYLPGQGNSPLHF. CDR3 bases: TGTGCCATCCAGTACCTCCCGGGACAGGGGAATTCACCCCTCCACTTT.

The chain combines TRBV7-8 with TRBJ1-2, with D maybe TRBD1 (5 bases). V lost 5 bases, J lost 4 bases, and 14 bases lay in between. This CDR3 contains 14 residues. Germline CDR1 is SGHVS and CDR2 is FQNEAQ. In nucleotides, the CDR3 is TGTGCCAGCAGCCCCCCGGGGGTGGCCTATGGCTACACCTTC. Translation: CASSPPGVAYGYTF.

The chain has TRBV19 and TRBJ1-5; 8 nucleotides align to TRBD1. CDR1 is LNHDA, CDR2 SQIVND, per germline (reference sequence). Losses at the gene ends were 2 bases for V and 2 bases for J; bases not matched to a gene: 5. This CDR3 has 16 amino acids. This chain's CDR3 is CASSIQGARGNQPQHF. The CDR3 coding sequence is TGTGCCAGTAGTATACAGGGGGCGAGAGGCAATCAGCCCCAGCATTTT.

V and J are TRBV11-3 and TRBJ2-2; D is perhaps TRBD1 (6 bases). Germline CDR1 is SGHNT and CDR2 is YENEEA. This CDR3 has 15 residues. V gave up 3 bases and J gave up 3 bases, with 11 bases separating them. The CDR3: CASSFAGAYTGELFF. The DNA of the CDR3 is TGTGCCAGCAGCTTCGCAGGGGCCTACACCGGGGAGCTGTTTTTT.

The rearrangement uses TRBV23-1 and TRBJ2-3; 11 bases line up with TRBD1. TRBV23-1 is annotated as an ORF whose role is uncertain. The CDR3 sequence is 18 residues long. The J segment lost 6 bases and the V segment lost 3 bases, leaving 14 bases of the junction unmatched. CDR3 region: CASSHPSGTGGTQDTQYF. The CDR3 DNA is TGCGCCAGCAGTCACCCATCCGGGACAGGGGGTACCCAGGATACGCAGTATTTT.